The TCR beta chain under discussion was sequenced for a study of shared clonotypes between healthy human individuals. Study-level findings and limits: Researchers sampled blood only, noting tissue repertoires likely differ.

The authors divided CD4+ cells into CD45RA+ naive and CD45RA-negative memory subsets. The repertoire was sequenced with immunoSEQ multiplex PCR; TCRdb's copy has only in-frame clones and lacks some. The sample includes 550,000 to 800,000 clones, around two thirds seen only once; the top ten take more than 1.5%. Turning to this clone: Its target is not known.

The source of this sequence is a woman aged 25 to 39 in good health. Specimen: memory CD4+ T cells sorted from blood. The subset was: CD45RA-negative fraction.

CDR3 sequence reads: CASSLALVALKFF. CDR3 DNA sequence: TGCGCCAGCAGCTTGGCACTAGTCGCCCTCAAGTTCTTC. The chain carries TRBV5-1 and TRBJ2-1; D is perhaps TRBD2 (5 bases). The germline V and J ends were trimmed by 0 bases and 14 bases, with 15 bases remaining between them. The CDR3 is 13 amino acids. Germline CDR1 and CDR2: SGHRS and YFSETQ.